At least ten counts were recorded for the clone carrying this T cell receptor (beta chain). Its cognate antigen is unknown. There are 12 residues in the CDR3. Trimming removed 7 bases from V and 7 bases from J, with 16 bases in between. Germline CDR1 SQVTM, CDR2 ANQGSEA. The data derive from a study of CD8+CD57+ T cells in acquired aplastic anemia. General study points: Patients did not significantly differ from controls in CD8+ Simpson's diversity.

CDR3 and TCR beta VDJ profiling relied on a genomic DNA template. MiXCR, run by TCRdb on the reads, gives a single entry per CDR3 protein. The sample lists about 160,000 distinct CDR3 sequences; 70% to 75% were seen once. The patients chosen for sequencing had shown expansion of CD8+CD57+ cells (detected by flow cytometry). V and J are TRBV29-1 and TRBJ1-2; perhaps TRBD1 as D (5 bases). This TCR came from a human donor with aplastic anemia. The material sequenced was sorted CD4+, CD8+, or CD8+CD57+ T cells (not recorded which) from PBMCs. For the CDR3, the DNA is TGCAGCGAGATCACAGGTCTGGGTGGCTACACCTTC. It yields the protein CSEITGLGGYTF.